Below are 9 T cell receptor beta chains sequenced from a single sample in a study of response to subunit inactivated influenza vaccine. TCRdb processed the RT-PCR reads anew with MiXCR; each CDR3 protein has one entry. In the table there are 550,000 to 650,000 distinct CDR3 sequences, about 11% of which are singletons. Sequencing was performed on PBMCs from blood, taken on the day of vaccination. The receptors derive from a man aged 50-60 years who received an inactivated influenza vaccine.

The chain is built from TRBV12-3 or TRBV12-4 and TRBJ2-3; D possibly corresponds to TRBD2 (5 bases). Trimming removed 7 bases at V and 5 bases at J, with 25 bases between. The CDR3 spans 17 residues. This CDR3 reads CASTIRRLWETRDTQYF. CDR3 sequence (DNA): TGTGCCAGCACCATCCGTCGGTTGTGGGAAACTAGAGATACGCAGTATTTT.

The genes are TRBV11-2 and TRBJ2-1, with TRBD2 identical over 7 bases. The CDR3 consists of 19 residues. The J segment lost 12 bases and the V segment lost 5 bases, leaving 28 bases of the junction unmatched. Germline lookup yields CDR1 SGHAT and CDR2 FQNNGV. CDR3 DNA sequence: TGTGCCAGCAGCAGTTCCTGGGTGATTCGACGGGGAGGGCCCGCACCGCAGTTCTTC. It translates to CASSSSWVIRRGGPAPQFF.

This clonotype was seen a handful of times. The genes are TRBV5-1 and TRBJ2-2; 12 positions agree with TRBD2. The junction had 2 bases not matched to a gene; V was cut back by 4 bases and J by 1 base. The germline gives CDR1 SGHRS, CDR2 YFSETQ. The CDR3 loop spans 16 amino acids. The DNA for the CDR3 is TGCGCCAGCAGCCAGACTAGCGGGGGGAACACCGGGGAGCTGTTTTTT. The encoded protein is CASSQTSGGNTGELFF.

This clonotype has at least ten counts. V and J are TRBV5-1 and TRBJ2-1, with D possibly matching TRBD2 (6 bases). The CDR3 has 16 residues. Trimming removed 4 bases from V and 6 bases from J, with 20 bases in between. The germline V gene encodes CDR1 SGHRS and CDR2 YFSETQ. This chain's CDR3 is CASSPFVSGGFNEQFF. The DNA of the CDR3 is TGCGCCAGCAGCCCCTTCGTCTCTGGGGGGTTCAATGAGCAGTTCTTC.

The chain combines TRBV20-1 with TRBJ1-2; possible D gene TRBD1, 6 bases. The V end was cut by 2 bases, the J end by 2 bases, with 9 bases between. Germline V lookup: CDR1 DFQATT, CDR2 SNEGSKA (reference sequence). The CDR3 is 13 amino acids. CDR3 nucleotide sequence: TGCAGTGCTAGATCAGGGGTCAACTATGGCTACACCTTC. It specifies CSARSGVNYGYTF.

The sample holds a few counts of this clonotype. The chain recombines TRBV20-1 with TRBJ2-7; possibly TRBD1 or TRBD2 for D (5 bases each). The CDR3 sequence is 14 residues long. The V gene's germline CDR1 is DFQATT and CDR2 SNEGSKA (reference sequence). V lost 1 base, J lost 2 bases, and 12 bases lay in between. DNA of the CDR3: TGCAGTGCTAGAGTTATGAGGGGCCCCTACGAGCAGTACTTC. It specifies CSARVMRGPYEQYF.

CDR3 sequence: CASSYSTGRTNTEAFF. In nucleotides, the CDR3 is TGTGCCAGCAGTTACTCGACGGGGCGGACGAACACTGAAGCTTTCTTT. This chain joins TRBV6-2 or TRBV6-3 and TRBJ1-1; maybe TRBD1 (5 bases). With 0 bases removed from V and 1 base from J, the gap between germline ends came to 12 bases. This CDR3 is 16 amino acids long. CDR1 and CDR2 from the germline V gene are MNHEY and SVGEGT.

This clonotype has just a few counts. This CDR3 reads CASSPKFVGYPSTDTQYF. CDR3 bases: TGTGCCAGCTCACCAAAATTTGTGGGCTACCCTAGCACAGATACGCAGTATTTT. This chain joins TRBV18 and TRBJ2-3; D is undetermined. The CDR3 covers 18 residues. Trimming took 2 bases from V and 0 from J, leaving 18 bases between them. Germline CDR1 and CDR2: KGHSH and LQKENI.

This clonotype appeared a few times. The chain recombines TRBV10-3 with TRBJ1-2; a possible D gene is TRBD1 (5 bases). Germline loops: CDR1 ENHRY, CDR2 SYGVKD. Trimming shortened V by 0 bases and J by 7 bases, and 15 bases separated the two germline ends. The CDR3 spans 15 residues. In DNA, the CDR3 is TGTGCCATCAGTGAGTCCCAGGGAGGAGAAGCTGGCTACACCTTC. Its protein product is CAISESQGGEAGYTF.